The 12 T cell receptor beta chains reported below all come from one sample, sequenced in a study of blood T cells in healthy people across ages. Alongside a J-beta primer mix, a sample-barcoded 5' primer served in a second PCR lasting about 7 to 12 cycles. TCRdb redid the calling of the 5' RACE reads with MiXCR, one entry per CDR3 protein. The table shows around 1,100,000 distinct CDR3 sequences, with more than 30% occurring only once. The sequencing sample was made of blood. The receptor set was obtained from a man aged 18 to 35 in good health.

The gene calls are TRBV3-1 and TRBJ2-7; D may be TRBD1 (5 bases). In germline, CDR1 is LGHDT, CDR2 YNNKEL (reference sequence). This CDR3 spans 15 amino acids. V gave up 4 bases and J gave up 1 base, with 14 bases separating them. The CDR3 DNA reads TGTGCCAGCAGCCCTGACAGCCGTATATCCTACGAGCAGTACTTC. This gives the protein CASSPDSRISYEQYF.

This clonotype has at least ten counts. The DNA for the CDR3 is TGTGCCAGCAGCCTCGGACAGGTTGATTATGGCTACACCTTC. It translates to CASSLGQVDYGYTF. The chain joins TRBV7-2 to TRBJ1-2; 7 bases match TRBD1. Germline V gene data show CDR1 as SGHTA and CDR2 as FQGNSA. Losses at the gene ends were 5 bases for V and 5 bases for J; bases not matched to a gene: 8. This CDR3 spans 14 amino acids.

V gene TRBV7-2 combines with J gene TRBJ2-3, with TRBD2 matching 9 bases. V was pared by 1 base and J by 2 bases, with 1 base of the junction left unmatched. The germline V gene encodes CDR1 SGHTA and CDR2 FQGNSA. The CDR3 loop spans 15 amino acids. CDR3 residues: CASSLGGGDTDTQYF. DNA of the CDR3: TGTGCCAGCAGCTTAGGCGGGGGGGACACAGATACGCAGTATTTT. Full variable domain (outside the CDR3, taken from reference TRBV7-2 and TRBJ2-3): GAGVSQSPSNKVTEKGKDVELRCDPISGHTALYWYRQSLGQGLEFLIYFQGNSAPDKSGLPSDRFSAERTGGSVSTLTIQRTQQEDSAVYLCASSLGGGDTDTQYFGPGTRLTVL.

This clonotype was seen more than once but under ten times. This chain uses TRBV3-1 with TRBJ2-1, with unresolved D. Germline values: CDR1 LGHDT, CDR2 YNNKEL (reference sequence). The CDR3 sequence is 14 residues long. V shed 2 bases and J shed 7 bases, with 12 bases lying between them. CDR3 DNA: TGTGCCAGCAGCCAATTTATTAGCAGAAATGAGCAGTTCTTC. Its protein product is CASSQFISRNEQFF.

This clonotype has more than one count but fewer than ten. The chain recombines TRBV5-1 with TRBJ2-5; TRBD1 matches at 10 bases. V lost 0 bases, J lost 4 bases, and 3 bases stayed unmatched. Looked up from germline, CDR1 is SGHRS and CDR2 is YFSETQ. The length of the CDR3 is 15 residues. The CDR3 here is CASSLGQGAGETQYF. In nucleotides, the CDR3 is TGCGCCAGCAGCTTGGGACAGGGGGCCGGAGAGACCCAGTACTTC.

The rearrangement joins TRBV11-2 to TRBJ2-7; 10 bases align to TRBD1. The germline V gene has CDR1 SGHAT and CDR2 FQNNGV. The CDR3 has 15 amino acids. V lost 4 bases and J lost 3; bases outside the gene matches: 6. CDR3 in DNA: TGTGCCAGCAGCTCCCGGACAGGGGGGGTCTACGAGCAGTACTTC. Amino acids: CASSSRTGGVYEQYF.

This clonotype appeared a few times. The J gene is TRBJ2-3, the V gene TRBV15; maybe TRBD2 (5 bases). The ends were cut back, 3 bases at V and 2 bases at J, with 12 bases in the middle. Germline CDR1 is LNHNV and CDR2 is YYDKDF (reference sequence). This CDR3 region has 15 residues. CDR3 amino acids: CATSSLSGYTDTQYF. The CDR3 DNA is TGTGCCACCAGCAGCTTAAGCGGATACACAGATACGCAGTATTTT.

This sequence joins TRBV7-9 and TRBJ2-5; D call uncertain. Germline CDR1 is SEHNR and CDR2 is FQNEAQ (reference sequence). The CDR3 has 12 amino acids. Trimming removed 8 bases from V and 0 bases from J, with 7 bases in between. The CDR3 DNA is TGTGCCAGCCTCGGTTACCAAGAGACCCAGTACTTC. Its translation is CASLGYQETQYF.

J is TRBJ2-3 and V is TRBV4-1; possible D gene TRBD2, 5 bases. V lost 1 base, J lost 0 bases, and 11 bases lay in between. The CDR3 length is 16 residues. Germline CDR1 is MGHRA and CDR2 is YSYEKL. This chain's CDR3 is CASSQVDEGSTDTQYF. CDR3 coding DNA: TGCGCCAGCAGCCAAGTTGATGAGGGCAGCACAGATACGCAGTATTTT.

The rearrangement joins TRBV20-1 to TRBJ2-7, with a tentative D call TRBD1 (5 bases). V was trimmed by 6 bases and J by 0 bases, leaving 15 bases between them. Germline values: CDR1 DFQATT, CDR2 SNEGSKA (reference sequence). This CDR3 is 14 amino acids long. DNA for the CDR3: TGCAGTGCCTTCAGGGCGGAGAGCTCCTACGAGCAGTACTTC. It specifies CSAFRAESSYEQYF.

V is TRBV27 and J is TRBJ1-5, with D possibly TRBD1 on 6 matching bases. The CDR3 has 17 amino acids. The germline V gene has CDR1 MNHEY and CDR2 SMNVEV (reference sequence). V lost 5 bases, J lost 0 bases, and 17 bases lay in between. The CDR3 loop reads CASSTLGQRYSNQPQHF. The CDR3 bases are TGTGCCAGCAGTACCCTGGGACAACGATATAGCAATCAGCCCCAGCATTTT.

The chain carries TRBV28 and TRBJ1-1; TRBD1 is a possible D gene (5 bases). Trimming stripped 2 bases from V and 2 bases from J, with 12 bases between. There are 15 residues in the CDR3. Germline CDR1 reads MDHEN; CDR2 reads SYDVKM. CDR3 nucleotide sequence: TGTGCCAGCAGTTTACGGCAGGGCCTTAACACTGAAGCTTTCTTT. Amino acid sequence: CASSLRQGLNTEAFF.